This TCR beta chain is from a study of preoperative IRX-2 immunotherapy in early breast cancer. The treatment is: preoperative locoregional IRX-2 cytokine immunotherapy. Patients received preoperative, locoregional IRX-2 cytokine immunotherapy in a phase Ib study. TCRdb's copy holds only in-frame clones and misses some; the assay was immunoSEQ multiplex PCR. The repertoire includes 90,000 to 100,000 clones, 75% to 90% of them detected once, and roughly 1.9% sits in the top ten. V lost 1 base, J lost 1 base, and 8 bases lay in between. This CDR3 region has 15 residues. In germline, CDR1 is LNHDA, CDR2 SQIVND (reference sequence).

Sequenced material: tumor tissue, taken after IRX-2 immunotherapy. The TCR was taken from a human donor with breast cancer. V and J are TRBV19 and TRBJ1-5; no firm D call. The CDR3 reads CASSIVGASNQPQHF. In nucleotides, the CDR3 is TGTGCCAGTAGTATAGTAGGCGCAAGCAATCAGCCCCAGCATTTT.